Listed below are T cell receptor beta chains from one sample, sequenced in a study of blood T cell repertoires in COVID-19. TCRdb's copy holds only in-frame clones and misses some; the assay was immunoSEQ multiplex PCR. The sample lists nearly 100,000 clones, approximately 80% seen once, with more than 9% in the top ten. The sequencing sample was made of peripheral blood. These TCRs come from a man between 65 and 80 years old with acute or convalescent COVID-19. Each CDR3 is given with its conserved first and last residue. The D gene is left open where the match is weak. For some rows the clone size is stated as once, few or many, or as a class when expanded; others skip it.

d_gene: .; v_gene: TRBV7-8; abundance: few; j_gene: TRBJ1-5; CDR3aa: CASSLASSNQPQHF; CDR3nt: TGTGCCAGCAGCTTAGCCAGTAGCAATCAGCCCCAGCATTTT
d_gene: .; v_gene: TRBV12-2; abundance: .; j_gene: TRBJ2-1; CDR3aa: CASRLAGLAGGPARGNEQFF; CDR3nt: TGTGCAAGTCGCTTAGCGGGACTAGCGGGGGGGCCAGCCAGGGGTAATGAGCAGTTCTTC
d_gene: TRBD2; v_gene: TRBV7-3; abundance: .; j_gene: TRBJ2-1; CDR3aa: CASSLYPVFAGGFYNEQFF; CDR3nt: TGTGCCAGCAGCTTATATCCCGTGTTTGCGGGGGGTTTCTACAATGAGCAGTTCTTC
d_gene: .; v_gene: TRBV18; abundance: .; j_gene: TRBJ1-5; CDR3aa: CASSPDRSNQPQHF; CDR3nt: TGTGCCAGCTCACCAGACAGAAGCAATCAGCCCCAGCATTTT
d_gene: TRBD2; v_gene: TRBV5-1; abundance: once; j_gene: TRBJ2-1; CDR3aa: CASSRGLAGGLYNEQFF; CDR3nt: TGCGCCAGCAGCCGTGGACTAGCGGGGGGACTTTACAATGAGCAGTTCTTC
d_gene: .; v_gene: TRBV4-1; abundance: .; j_gene: TRBJ1-2; CDR3aa: CASSQGARNRQYGYTF; CDR3nt: TGCGCCAGCAGCCAAGGGGCTCGGAACCGACAATATGGCTACACCTTC
d_gene: TRBD2; v_gene: TRBV6-2/TRBV6-3; abundance: .; j_gene: TRBJ2-7; CDR3aa: CASSWAGGYEQYF; CDR3nt: TGTGCCAGCAGTTGGGCGGGAGGCTACGAGCAGTACTTC
d_gene: .; v_gene: TRBV20-1; abundance: once; j_gene: TRBJ2-4; CDR3aa: CSASGWGLAKNIQYF; CDR3nt: TGCAGTGCTAGTGGTTGGGGACTAGCCAAAAACATTCAGTACTTC
d_gene: TRBD1; v_gene: TRBV19; abundance: .; j_gene: TRBJ1-5; CDR3aa: CASTRQGSNQPQHF; CDR3nt: TGTGCCAGTACCCGACAGGGGAGCAATCAGCCCCAGCATTTT
d_gene: TRBD2; v_gene: TRBV4-1; abundance: .; j_gene: TRBJ2-2; CDR3aa: CASNPLGAGGNTGELFF; CDR3nt: TGCGCCAGCAACCCTCTAGGAGCGGGGGGCAACACCGGGGAGCTGTTTTTT
d_gene: .; v_gene: TRBV9; abundance: .; j_gene: TRBJ1-1; CDR3aa: CASSVVSAGEAFF; CDR3nt: TGTGCCAGCAGCGTAGTTTCGGCGGGTGAAGCTTTCTTT
d_gene: .; v_gene: TRBV7-9; abundance: .; j_gene: TRBJ2-1; CDR3aa: CASSLLQGLNEQFF; CDR3nt: TGTGCCAGCAGCTTGCTGCAGGGTTTGAATGAGCAGTTCTTC
d_gene: .; v_gene: TRBV20-1; abundance: few; j_gene: TRBJ1-5; CDR3aa: CSASWGRGSNQPQHF; CDR3nt: TGCAGTGCTAGTTGGGGGCGCGGGAGCAATCAGCCCCAGCATTTT
d_gene: TRBD1; v_gene: TRBV10-3; abundance: .; j_gene: TRBJ1-1; CDR3aa: CAIRKGQGQSEAFF; CDR3nt: TGTGCCATCAGGAAAGGACAGGGGCAGTCTGAAGCTTTCTTT
d_gene: TRBD1; v_gene: TRBV28; abundance: .; j_gene: TRBJ1-2; CDR3aa: CASSLGTDIYGYTF; CDR3nt: TGTGCCAGCAGTTTAGGGACAGATATTTATGGCTACACCTTC
d_gene: TRBD1; v_gene: TRBV14; abundance: few; j_gene: TRBJ1-5; CDR3aa: CASSQDIGQAAGQPQHF; CDR3nt: TGTGCCAGCAGCCAAGATATTGGACAGGCGGCGGGTCAGCCCCAGCATTTT
d_gene: .; v_gene: TRBV12-3/TRBV12-4; abundance: few; j_gene: TRBJ1-1; CDR3aa: CASSRTRNTEAFF; CDR3nt: TGTGCCAGCAGCCGCACGAGGAACACTGAAGCTTTCTTT
d_gene: TRBD1; v_gene: TRBV5-4; abundance: .; j_gene: TRBJ2-1; CDR3aa: CASRRDREVFNEQFF; CDR3nt: TGTGCCAGCAGAAGGGACAGGGAGGTATTCAATGAGCAGTTCTTC
d_gene: .; v_gene: TRBV2; abundance: .; j_gene: TRBJ1-1; CDR3aa: CASKRQVNTEAFF; CDR3nt: TGTGCCAGCAAGAGACAGGTGAACACTGAAGCTTTCTTT
d_gene: .; v_gene: TRBV9; abundance: few; j_gene: TRBJ1-6; CDR3aa: CASSVGWRGNSPLHF; CDR3nt: TGTGCCAGCAGCGTAGGGTGGAGGGGTAATTCACCCCTCCACTTT
d_gene: TRBD1; v_gene: TRBV3-1/TRBV3-2; abundance: .; j_gene: TRBJ1-5; CDR3aa: CASSQQTGSQPQHF; CDR3nt: TGTGCCAGCAGCCAACAGACAGGGAGTCAGCCCCAGCATTTT
d_gene: .; v_gene: TRBV19; abundance: .; j_gene: TRBJ1-6; CDR3aa: CASTSGVGEGSPLHF; CDR3nt: TGTGCCAGTACCTCAGGGGTTGGGGAGGGGTCACCCCTCCACTTT
d_gene: .; v_gene: TRBV7-3; abundance: .; j_gene: TRBJ2-2; CDR3aa: CASSLSGQNTGELFF; CDR3nt: TGTGCCAGCAGCTTAAGTGGACAGAACACCGGGGAGCTGTTTTTT
d_gene: .; v_gene: TRBV7-2; abundance: .; j_gene: TRBJ2-6; CDR3aa: CASSLSGSGANVLTF; CDR3nt: TGTGCCAGCAGCTTGTCCGGCTCTGGGGCCAACGTCCTGACTTTC
d_gene: .; v_gene: TRBV14; abundance: few; j_gene: TRBJ2-5; CDR3aa: CASSQVGPLETQYF; CDR3nt: TGTGCCAGCAGCCAGGTGGGGCCCTTAGAGACCCAGTACTTC
d_gene: TRBD1; v_gene: TRBV25-1; abundance: .; j_gene: TRBJ2-3; CDR3aa: CASSPSGTGRTDTQYF; CDR3nt: TGTGCCAGCTCTCCTTCCGGGACAGGGCGCACAGATACGCAGTATTTT
d_gene: .; v_gene: TRBV28; abundance: .; j_gene: TRBJ1-5; CDR3aa: CASSNYKQVNQPQHF; CDR3nt: TGTGCCAGCAGTAATTATAAACAGGTTAATCAGCCCCAGCATTTT
d_gene: TRBD1; v_gene: TRBV18; abundance: .; j_gene: TRBJ2-5; CDR3aa: CASSPPGQGQETQYF; CDR3nt: TGTGCCAGCTCACCGCCGGGACAGGGACAAGAGACCCAGTACTTC
d_gene: .; v_gene: TRBV18; abundance: .; j_gene: TRBJ1-1; CDR3aa: CASSGDMNTEAFF; CDR3nt: TGTGCCAGCTCAGGGGACATGAACACTGAAGCTTTCTTT
d_gene: .; v_gene: TRBV12-5; abundance: .; j_gene: TRBJ1-5; CDR3aa: CASGSGTRPDQPQHF; CDR3nt: TGTGCTAGTGGTTCCGGGACAAGGCCTGATCAGCCCCAGCATTTT
d_gene: .; v_gene: TRBV7-6; abundance: .; j_gene: TRBJ2-2; CDR3aa: CASSLGGHTGELFF; CDR3nt: TGTGCCAGCAGCTTAGGGGGGCACACCGGGGAGCTGTTTTTT
d_gene: TRBD2; v_gene: TRBV5-1; abundance: once; j_gene: TRBJ2-3; CDR3aa: CASSTSGDSTDTQYF; CDR3nt: TGCGCCAGCAGCACTAGCGGGGATAGCACAGATACGCAGTATTTT
d_gene: .; v_gene: TRBV9; abundance: .; j_gene: TRBJ2-1; CDR3aa: CASSPTSISYNEQFF; CDR3nt: TGTGCCAGCAGCCCAACTAGCATTTCCTACAATGAGCAGTTCTTC
d_gene: TRBD1; v_gene: TRBV19; abundance: .; j_gene: TRBJ2-1; CDR3aa: CASRGQELWGYNEQFF; CDR3nt: TGTGCCAGTCGAGGACAGGAGCTATGGGGTTACAATGAGCAGTTCTTC
d_gene: TRBD1; v_gene: TRBV2; abundance: .; j_gene: TRBJ1-5; CDR3aa: CASSVGQGAGQPQHF; CDR3nt: TGTGCCAGCAGTGTAGGGCAGGGGGCCGGTCAGCCCCAGCATTTT
d_gene: .; v_gene: TRBV5-1; abundance: .; j_gene: TRBJ1-1; CDR3aa: CASRGTFNTEAFF; CDR3nt: TGCGCCAGCAGAGGGACATTTAACACTGAAGCTTTCTTT
d_gene: TRBD1; v_gene: TRBV28; abundance: .; j_gene: TRBJ1-3; CDR3aa: CASSSLDRGGNTIYF; CDR3nt: TGTGCCAGCAGTTCCCTCGACAGGGGGGGAAACACCATATATTTT
d_gene: TRBD1; v_gene: TRBV28; abundance: few; j_gene: TRBJ1-5; CDR3aa: CASSAGTGYSNQPQHF; CDR3nt: TGTGCCAGCAGTGCTGGGACAGGATATAGCAATCAGCCCCAGCATTTT
d_gene: TRBD1; v_gene: TRBV18; abundance: .; j_gene: TRBJ2-1; CDR3aa: CASSPRTGGAVDEQFF; CDR3nt: TGTGCCAGCTCACCCCGGACAGGGGGCGCCGTGGATGAGCAGTTCTTC
d_gene: .; v_gene: TRBV28; abundance: .; j_gene: TRBJ1-3; CDR3aa: CASSTPTLLGNTIYF; CDR3nt: TGTGCCAGCAGTACTCCGACTCTTCTGGGAAACACCATATATTTT
d_gene: .; v_gene: TRBV4-3; abundance: .; j_gene: TRBJ1-4; CDR3aa: CASSQDRSATNEKLFF; CDR3nt: TGCGCCAGCAGCCAAGACCGATCAGCAACTAATGAAAAACTGTTTTTT
d_gene: TRBD1; v_gene: TRBV28; abundance: .; j_gene: TRBJ1-3; CDR3aa: CASRTGRHMGNTIYF; CDR3nt: TGTGCCAGCAGGACAGGGCGCCACATGGGAAACACCATATATTTT
d_gene: .; v_gene: TRBV5-6; abundance: once; j_gene: TRBJ2-5; CDR3aa: CASSFQRLQETQYF; CDR3nt: TGTGCCAGCAGCTTTCAGCGGCTCCAAGAGACCCAGTACTTC
d_gene: TRBD1; v_gene: TRBV2; abundance: .; j_gene: TRBJ2-7; CDR3aa: CASVRDRNFGQYF; CDR3nt: TGTGCCAGCGTACGGGACAGAAACTTTGGGCAGTACTTC
d_gene: .; v_gene: TRBV3-1/TRBV3-2; abundance: .; j_gene: TRBJ2-1; CDR3aa: CASSQLRDNEQFF; CDR3nt: TGTGCCAGCAGCCAACTCAGGGACAATGAGCAGTTCTTC
d_gene: TRBD2; v_gene: TRBV2; abundance: .; j_gene: TRBJ2-1; CDR3aa: CASSVLAGGNEQFF; CDR3nt: TGTGCCAGCAGTGTACTAGCGGGGGGCAATGAGCAGTTCTTC
d_gene: TRBD1; v_gene: TRBV9; abundance: .; j_gene: TRBJ1-2; CDR3aa: CASSVPAGTGAGYTF; CDR3nt: TGTGCCAGCAGCGTTCCCGCCGGGACAGGGGCTGGCTACACCTTC